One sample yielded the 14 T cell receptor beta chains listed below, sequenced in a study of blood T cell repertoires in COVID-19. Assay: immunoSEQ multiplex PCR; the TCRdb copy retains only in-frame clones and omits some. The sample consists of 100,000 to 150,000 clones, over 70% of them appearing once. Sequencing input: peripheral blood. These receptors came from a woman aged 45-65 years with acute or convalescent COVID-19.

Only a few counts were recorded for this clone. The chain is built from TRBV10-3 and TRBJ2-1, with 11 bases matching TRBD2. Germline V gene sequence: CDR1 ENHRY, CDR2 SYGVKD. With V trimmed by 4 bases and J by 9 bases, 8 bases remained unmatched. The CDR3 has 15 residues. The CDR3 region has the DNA TGTGCCATCAGTGTAGAAACTAGCGGGAGTTCTGAGCAGTTCTTC. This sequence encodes CAISVETSGSSEQFF.

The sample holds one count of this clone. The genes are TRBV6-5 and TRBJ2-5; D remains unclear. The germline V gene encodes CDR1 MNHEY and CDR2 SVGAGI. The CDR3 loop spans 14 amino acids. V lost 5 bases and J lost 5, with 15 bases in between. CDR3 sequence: CASSPVLLLETQYF. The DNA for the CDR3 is TGTGCCAGCAGTCCCGTCCTGTTACTCGAGACCCAGTACTTC.

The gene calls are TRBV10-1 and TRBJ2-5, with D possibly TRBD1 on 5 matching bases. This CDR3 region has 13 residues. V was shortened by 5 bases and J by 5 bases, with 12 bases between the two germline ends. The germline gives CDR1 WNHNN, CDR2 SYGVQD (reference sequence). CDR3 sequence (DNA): TGCGCCAGCAGTCGCACAGGTTTTGAGACCCAGTACTTC. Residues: CASSRTGFETQYF.

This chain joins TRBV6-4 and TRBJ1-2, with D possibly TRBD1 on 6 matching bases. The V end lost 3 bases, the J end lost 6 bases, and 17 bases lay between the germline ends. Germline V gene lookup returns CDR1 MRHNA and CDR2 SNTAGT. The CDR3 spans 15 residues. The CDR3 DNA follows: TGTGCCAGCAGTGAGTCAGTTGGACAGACGCATGGCTACACCTTC. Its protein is CASSESVGQTHGYTF.

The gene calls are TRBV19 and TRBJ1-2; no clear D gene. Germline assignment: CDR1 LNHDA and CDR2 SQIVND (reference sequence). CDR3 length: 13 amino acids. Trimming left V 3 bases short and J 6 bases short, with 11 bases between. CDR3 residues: CASSIPGSHGYTF. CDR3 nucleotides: TGTGCCAGTAGTATCCCCGGTTCACATGGCTACACCTTC.

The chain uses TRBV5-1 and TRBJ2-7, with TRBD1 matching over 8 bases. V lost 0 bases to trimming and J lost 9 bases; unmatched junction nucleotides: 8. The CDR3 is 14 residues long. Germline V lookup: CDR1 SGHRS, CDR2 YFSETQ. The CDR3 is CASSLDSDGTGQYF. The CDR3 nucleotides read TGCGCCAGCAGCTTGGATTCTGACGGGACAGGGCAGTACTTC.

CDR3 nucleotide sequence: TGTGCCAGCAGTACCACTTTCGGGGGTATAAGGGTCGAGCAGTACTTC. This sequence encodes CASSTTFGGIRVEQYF. The chain recombines TRBV28 with TRBJ2-7; possible D gene TRBD2, 6 bases. V shed 5 bases and J shed 6 bases, with 23 bases lying between them. The germline V gene has CDR1 MDHEN and CDR2 SYDVKM. The CDR3 has 16 amino acids. Together with reference TRBV28 and TRBJ2-7, the CDR3 gives the full variable domain: DVKVTQSSRYLVKRTGEKVFLECVQDMDHENMFWYRQDPGLGLRLIYFSYDVKMKEKGDIPEGYSVSREKKERFSLILESASTNQTSMYLCASSTTFGGIRVEQYFGPGTRLTVT.

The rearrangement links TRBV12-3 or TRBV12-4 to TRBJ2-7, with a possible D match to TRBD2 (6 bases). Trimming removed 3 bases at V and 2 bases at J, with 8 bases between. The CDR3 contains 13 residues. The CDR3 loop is CASSFGLTYEQYF. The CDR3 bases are TGTGCCAGCAGTTTCGGACTAACCTACGAGCAGTACTTC.

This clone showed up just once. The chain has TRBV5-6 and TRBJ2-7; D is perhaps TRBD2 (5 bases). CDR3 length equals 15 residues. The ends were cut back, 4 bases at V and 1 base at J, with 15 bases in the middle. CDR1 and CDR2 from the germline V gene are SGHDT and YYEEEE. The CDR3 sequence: CASSEGNSPSYEQYF. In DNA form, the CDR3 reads TGTGCCAGCAGCGAGGGTAACAGCCCTTCCTACGAGCAGTACTTC.

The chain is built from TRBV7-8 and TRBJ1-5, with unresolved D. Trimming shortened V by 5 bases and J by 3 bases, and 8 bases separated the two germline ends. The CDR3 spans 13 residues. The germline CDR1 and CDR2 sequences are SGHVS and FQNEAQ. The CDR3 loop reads CASSPNNNQPQHF. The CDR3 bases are TGTGCCAGCAGCCCGAACAACAATCAGCCCCAGCATTTT.

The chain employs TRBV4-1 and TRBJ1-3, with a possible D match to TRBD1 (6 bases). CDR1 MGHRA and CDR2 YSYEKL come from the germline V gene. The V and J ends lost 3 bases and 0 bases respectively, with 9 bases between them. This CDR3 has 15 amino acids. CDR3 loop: CASSHSRGSGNTIYF. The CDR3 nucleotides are TGCGCCAGCAGCCACTCCAGGGGCTCTGGAAACACCATATATTTT.

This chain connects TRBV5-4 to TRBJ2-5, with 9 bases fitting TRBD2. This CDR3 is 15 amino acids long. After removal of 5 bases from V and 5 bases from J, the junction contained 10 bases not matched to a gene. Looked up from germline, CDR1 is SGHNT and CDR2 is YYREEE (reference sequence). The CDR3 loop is CASRPNSGRGETQYF. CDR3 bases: TGTGCCAGCAGGCCGAATAGCGGGAGAGGGGAGACCCAGTACTTC.

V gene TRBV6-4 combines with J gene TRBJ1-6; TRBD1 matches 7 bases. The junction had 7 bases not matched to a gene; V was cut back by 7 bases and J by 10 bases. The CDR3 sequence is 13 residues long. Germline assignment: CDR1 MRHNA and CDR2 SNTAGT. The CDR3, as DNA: TGTGCCAGCAATGGAACAGGGGAGTCACCCCTCCACTTT. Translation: CASNGTGESPLHF.

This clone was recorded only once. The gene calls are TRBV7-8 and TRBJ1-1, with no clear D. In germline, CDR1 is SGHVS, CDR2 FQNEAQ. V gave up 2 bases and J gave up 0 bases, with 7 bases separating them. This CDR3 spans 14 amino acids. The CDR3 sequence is CASSLLDLNTEAFF. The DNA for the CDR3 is TGTGCCAGCAGCTTACTAGACCTGAACACTGAAGCTTTCTTT.